This T cell receptor (beta chain) was captured by sequencing in a study of response to subunit inactivated influenza vaccine. Regarding the study as a whole: The study's authors posited that every seasonal influenza vaccination enlists few new T cells.

The J segment lost 1 base and the V segment lost 3 bases, leaving 6 bases of the junction unmatched. Germline values: CDR1 MGHRA, CDR2 YSYEKL. This CDR3 has 17 amino acids. This clonotype was seen only a few times. Its antigen is still unknown. MiXCR, applied by TCRdb to the RT-PCR reads, yields one record per CDR3 protein. The sample lists 650,000 to 700,000 distinct CDR3 sequences; 15% to 19% were seen once. The chain couples TRBV4-1 to TRBJ2-1, with 10 bases aligning to TRBD2. Sequencing used PBMCs from blood, obtained roughly 12 days after vaccination. The receptor was derived from a man in his fifties who received an inactivated influenza vaccine. The CDR3 DNA reads as TGCGCCAGCAGCCATCCTAGCGGGAGTGTTTCCTACAATGAGCAGTTCTTC. This sequence encodes CASSHPSGSVSYNEQFF.